This passage covers 13 T cell receptor beta chains from one sample sequenced in a study of response to subunit inactivated influenza vaccine (dated by TCRdb to about 2018). Library preparation used RT-PCR. This sample was sequenced with an Illumina HiSeq 2500. TCRdb reran the public reads through fastp at Q25 and MiXCR, keeping productive beta chains. One record per CDR3 amino acid sequence lists the most common genes and DNA. This sample is represented by about 530,000 distinct CDR3 sequences; approximately 12% of them were singletons. The top ten clonotypes cover approximately 10% of the sample. The sample consisted of PBMCs from blood, taken on the day of vaccination. The receptor source for this set is a man aged 50 to 59 who received an inactivated influenza vaccine. Donor details come from another sample of the same person, matched by shared clones.

The gene calls are TRBV24-1 and TRBJ2-1, with TRBD2 identical over 7 bases. The CDR3 covers 14 residues. In germline, CDR1 is KGHDR, CDR2 SFDVKD. V shed 6 bases and J 6 bases; nucleotides not matched to a gene: 7. CDR3 nucleotide sequence: TGTGCCACCAGTCCCTGGGGAGGGTCCAATGAGCAGTTCTTC. The encoded protein is CATSPWGGSNEQFF.

This rearrangement joins TRBV7-2 to TRBJ2-1; 9 nucleotides match TRBD2. CDR3 length: 13 amino acids. Germline values: CDR1 SGHTA, CDR2 FQGNSA. V was clipped by 2 bases and J by 12 bases; unmatched bases: 5. The CDR3 here is CASSLPAGGRQFF. DNA of the CDR3: TGTGCCAGCAGCTTACCAGCGGGGGGACGGCAGTTCTTC. The complete variable domain, with remaining parts taken from reference TRBV7-2 and TRBJ2-1, reads GAGVSQSPSNKVTEKGKDVELRCDPISGHTALYWYRQSLGQGLEFLIYFQGNSAPDKSGLPSDRFSAERTGGSVSTLTIQRTQQEDSAVYLCASSLPAGGRQFFGPGTRLTVL.

In this sample, this clonotype turned up a few times. The chain is built from TRBV12-3 or TRBV12-4 and TRBJ2-1, with TRBD2 identical over 9 bases. The V segment lost 6 bases and the J segment 5 bases; nucleotides outside the gene matches: 8. CDR3 length: 15 residues. The CDR3 region has the DNA TGTGCCAGCAGCGCGGGAGCGGGAGGTAACAATGAGCAGTTCTTC. Protein sequence: CASSAGAGGNNEQFF.

On this clonotype: It may be a read error: a sequence one base away is much more abundant. The chain links TRBV15 to TRBJ1-1; a weak D match, TRBD1 (6 bases). This CDR3 comprises 15 residues. With 6 bases removed from V and 0 bases from J, the gap between germline ends came to 14 bases. Per the germline V gene, CDR1 is LNHNV and CDR2 is YYDKDF (reference sequence). The DNA for the CDR3 is TGTGCCACCAGAAGTGAGAGGACAGTGAACACTGAAGCTTTCTTT. Amino acids: CATRSERTVNTEAFF.

This clonotype occurred a few times. The V gene is TRBV12-3 or TRBV12-4, the J gene TRBJ2-3, with 11 nucleotides matching TRBD2. Germline trimming cut 8 bases from V and 1 base from J; bases unmatched to any gene: 8. The length of the CDR3 is 16 residues. The CDR3 loop reads CASRLSGGARTDTQYF. The DNA of the CDR3 is TGTGCCAGCCGCCTTAGCGGGGGGGCTCGCACAGATACGCAGTATTTT.

The CDR3 here is CASSFSGGDNQPQHF. The CDR3 nucleotides are TGTGCCAGCAGTTTCTCCGGGGGCGACAACCAGCCCCAGCATTTT. The rearrangement uses TRBV12-3 or TRBV12-4 and TRBJ1-5; D possibly corresponds to TRBD1 (6 bases). The V gene lost 3 bases and the J gene lost 7 bases, with 16 bases spanning the gap. This CDR3 comprises 15 residues.

This clonotype appeared a few times. J is TRBJ2-1 and V is TRBV6-5; D is ambiguous. The germline V gene has CDR1 MNHEY and CDR2 SVGAGI. This CDR3 contains 15 residues. V was clipped by 2 bases and J by 1 base, with 9 bases between them. DNA of the CDR3: TGTGCCAGCAGTTACGACATGGGATCCTACAATGAGCAGTTCTTC. This sequence encodes CASSYDMGSYNEQFF.

The sample holds many counts of this clonotype. The rearrangement joins TRBV20-1 to TRBJ2-2; D gene unclear. CDR1 and CDR2 from the germline V gene are DFQATT and SNEGSKA (reference sequence). V dropped 0 bases and J dropped 6 bases, with 14 bases sitting between them. The CDR3 length is 15 residues. CDR3 loop: CSARDPSNLSGELFF. The CDR3 bases are TGCAGTGCTAGAGATCCTTCTAACCTTTCCGGGGAGCTGTTTTTT.

The chain employs TRBV6-2 or TRBV6-3 and TRBJ2-1, with D perhaps matching TRBD2 (5 bases). CDR1 and CDR2 from the germline V gene are MNHEY and SVGEGT. The CDR3 has 18 amino acids. Between the trimmed V and J ends, which lost 4 bases and 4 bases, there was a span of 23 bases. The CDR3 sequence is CASSSALSGPQRYNEQFF. In nucleotides, the CDR3 is TGTGCCAGCAGTTCCGCATTGAGCGGACCCCAGCGTTACAATGAGCAGTTCTTC.

This clonotype was picked up a small number of times. The chain is built from TRBV20-1 and TRBJ2-7; 7 bases are a match to TRBD2. The length of the CDR3 is 14 residues. V was clipped by 0 bases and J by 3 bases; unmatched bases: 5. The germline V gene has CDR1 DFQATT and CDR2 SNEGSKA (reference sequence). The CDR3 DNA follows: TGCAGTGCTAGAGATCCTAGCGGCAGCTACGAGCAGTACTTC. This codes for CSARDPSGSYEQYF.

The chain is built from TRBV4-3 and TRBJ1-1; D ambiguous. The CDR3 has 15 amino acids. V was clipped by 3 bases and J by 7 bases, with 18 bases between them. Germline V gives CDR1 LGHNA, CDR2 YSLEER. CDR3 DNA: TGCGCCAGCAGCCAGGGCGGCGGACTTAGAGGTGAAGCTTTCTTT. The encoded protein is CASSQGGGLRGEAFF.

The rearrangement joins TRBV12-3 or TRBV12-4 to TRBJ2-1; maybe TRBD2 (7 bases). V lost 3 bases to trimming and J lost 7 bases, with 16 bases between them. There are 15 residues in the CDR3. The CDR3 nucleotides are TGTGCCAGCAGTTTGGCGGGGGCCTTCGGTAATGAGCAGTTCTTC. As protein: CASSLAGAFGNEQFF.

Ten or more counts support this clonotype. V usage is TRBV12-3 or TRBV12-4 and J usage is TRBJ1-1; D ambiguous. This CDR3 spans 14 amino acids. With 3 bases removed from V and 0 bases from J, the gap between germline ends came to 8 bases. DNA of the CDR3: TGTGCCAGCAGTTTCTTAGAAATGAACACTGAAGCTTTCTTT. Its protein is CASSFLEMNTEAFF.